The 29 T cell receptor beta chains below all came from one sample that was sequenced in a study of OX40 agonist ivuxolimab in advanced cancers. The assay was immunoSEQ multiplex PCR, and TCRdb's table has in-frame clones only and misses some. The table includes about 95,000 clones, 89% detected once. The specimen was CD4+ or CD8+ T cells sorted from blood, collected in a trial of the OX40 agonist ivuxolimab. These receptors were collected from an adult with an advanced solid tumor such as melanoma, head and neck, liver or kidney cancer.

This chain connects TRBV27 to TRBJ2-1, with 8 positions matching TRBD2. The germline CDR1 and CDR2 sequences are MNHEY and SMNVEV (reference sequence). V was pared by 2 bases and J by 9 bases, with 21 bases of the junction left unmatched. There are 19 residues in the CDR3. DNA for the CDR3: TGTGCCAGCAGTTTACTCCATCCGGGACTAGTTACGGGTACTGGTGAGCAGTTCTTC. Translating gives CASSLLHPGLVTGTGEQFF.

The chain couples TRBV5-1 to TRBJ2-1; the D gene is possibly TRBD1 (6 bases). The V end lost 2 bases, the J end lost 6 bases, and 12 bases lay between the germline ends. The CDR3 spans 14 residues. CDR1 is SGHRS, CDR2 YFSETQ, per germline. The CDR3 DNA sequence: TGCGCCAGCAGCTTACCGGGACACGTCAATGAGCAGTTCTTC. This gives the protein CASSLPGHVNEQFF. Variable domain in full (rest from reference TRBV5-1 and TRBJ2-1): KAGVTQTPRYLIKTRGQQVTLSCSPISGHRSVSWYQQTPGQGLQFLFEYFSETQRNKGNFPGRFSGRQFSNSRSEMNVSTLELGDSALYLCASSLPGHVNEQFFGPGTRLTVL.

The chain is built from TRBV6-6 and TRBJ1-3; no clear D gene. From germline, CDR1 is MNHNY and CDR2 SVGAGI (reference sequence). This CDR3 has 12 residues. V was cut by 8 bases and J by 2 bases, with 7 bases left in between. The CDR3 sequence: CASCPAGNTIYF. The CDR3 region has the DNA TGTGCCAGCTGCCCGGCTGGAAACACCATATATTTT.

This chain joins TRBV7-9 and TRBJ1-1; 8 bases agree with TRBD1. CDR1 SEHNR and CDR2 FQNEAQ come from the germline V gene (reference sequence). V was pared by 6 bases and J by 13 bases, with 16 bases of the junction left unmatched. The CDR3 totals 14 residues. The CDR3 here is CASSVLGQAERGFF. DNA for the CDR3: TGTGCCAGCAGTGTATTGGGACAGGCTGAAAGGGGTTTCTTT.

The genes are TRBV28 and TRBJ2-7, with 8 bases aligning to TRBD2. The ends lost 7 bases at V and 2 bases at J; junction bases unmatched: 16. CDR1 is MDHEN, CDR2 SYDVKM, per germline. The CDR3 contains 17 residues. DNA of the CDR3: TGTGCCAGCACCCGAGGAGCGGGAGCCCTATTAACCTACGAGCAGTACTTC. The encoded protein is CASTRGAGALLTYEQYF.

The CDR3 reads CASSIVGQGGRQPQHF. CDR3 bases: TGTGCCAGTAGTATCGTGGGACAGGGTGGTCGGCAGCCCCAGCATTTT. The chain is built from TRBV19 and TRBJ1-5; 9 nucleotides match TRBD1. The junction had 10 bases not matched to a gene; V was cut back by 3 bases and J by 7 bases. Germline V gene data show CDR1 as LNHDA and CDR2 as SQIVND (reference sequence). This CDR3 is built from 16 residues.

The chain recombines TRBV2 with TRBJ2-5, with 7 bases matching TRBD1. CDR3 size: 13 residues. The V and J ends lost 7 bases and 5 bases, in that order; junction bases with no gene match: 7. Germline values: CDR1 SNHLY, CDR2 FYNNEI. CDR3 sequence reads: CASITGAPETQYF. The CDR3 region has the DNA TGTGCCAGCATCACAGGGGCTCCGGAGACCCAGTACTTC.

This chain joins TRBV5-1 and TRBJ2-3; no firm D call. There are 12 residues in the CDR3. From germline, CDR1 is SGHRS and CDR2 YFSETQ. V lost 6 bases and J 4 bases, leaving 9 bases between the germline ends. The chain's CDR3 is CASTESADTQYF. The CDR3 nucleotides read TGCGCCAGCACCGAGAGTGCAGATACGCAGTATTTT. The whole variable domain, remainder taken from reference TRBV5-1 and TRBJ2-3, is KAGVTQTPRYLIKTRGQQVTLSCSPISGHRSVSWYQQTPGQGLQFLFEYFSETQRNKGNFPGRFSGRQFSNSRSEMNVSTLELGDSALYLCASTESADTQYFGPGTRLTVL.

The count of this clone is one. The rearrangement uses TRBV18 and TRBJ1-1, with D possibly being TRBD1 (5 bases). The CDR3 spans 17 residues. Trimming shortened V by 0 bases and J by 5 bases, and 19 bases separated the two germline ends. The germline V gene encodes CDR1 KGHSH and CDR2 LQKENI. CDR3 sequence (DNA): TGTGCCAGCTCACCACCGGGGTTTGGGGCCCCCCGGACTGAAGCTTTCTTT. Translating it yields CASSPPGFGAPRTEAFF.

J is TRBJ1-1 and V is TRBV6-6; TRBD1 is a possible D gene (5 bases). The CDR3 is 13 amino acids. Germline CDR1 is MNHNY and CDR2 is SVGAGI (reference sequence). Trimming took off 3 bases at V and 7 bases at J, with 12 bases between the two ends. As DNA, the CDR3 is TGTGCCAGCAGTTATACCAGGGCTGGTGAAGCTTTCTTT. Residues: CASSYTRAGEAFF.

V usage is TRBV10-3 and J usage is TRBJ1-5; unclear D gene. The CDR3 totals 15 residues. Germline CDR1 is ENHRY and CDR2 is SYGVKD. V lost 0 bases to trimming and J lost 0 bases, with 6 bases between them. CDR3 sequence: CAISESQNSNQPQHF. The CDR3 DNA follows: TGTGCCATCAGTGAGTCACAAAATAGCAATCAGCCCCAGCATTTT.

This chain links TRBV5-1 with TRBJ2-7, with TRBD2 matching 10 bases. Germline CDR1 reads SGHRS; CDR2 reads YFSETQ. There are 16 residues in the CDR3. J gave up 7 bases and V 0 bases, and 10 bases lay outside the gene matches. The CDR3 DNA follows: TGCGCCAGCAGCTTGGGGTGGCTAGCGGGAGCAGGGGAGCAGTACTTC. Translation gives CASSLGWLAGAGEQYF.

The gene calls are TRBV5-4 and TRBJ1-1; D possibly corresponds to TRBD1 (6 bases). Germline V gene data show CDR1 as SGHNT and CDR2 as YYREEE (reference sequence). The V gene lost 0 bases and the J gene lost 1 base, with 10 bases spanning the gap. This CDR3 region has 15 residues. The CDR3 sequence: CASSLEQGRNTEAFF. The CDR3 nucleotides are TGTGCCAGCAGCTTGGAACAGGGACGGAACACTGAAGCTTTCTTT.

The CDR3 nucleotides read TGTGCCAGCAGCTTAGGGACAGGGGGCGCCGGTTTGGCTGAAGCTTTCTTT. It is translated as CASSLGTGGAGLAEAFF. The chain uses TRBV7-9 and TRBJ1-1; 11 nucleotides align to TRBD1. With 1 base clipped from V and 6 bases from J, the junction kept 10 bases outside the gene matches. CDR3 length: 17 residues. From germline, CDR1 is SEHNR and CDR2 FQNEAQ (reference sequence). The full variable domain, its missing parts supplied by reference TRBV7-9 and TRBJ1-1, is DTGVSQNPRHKITKRGQNVTFRCDPISEHNRLYWYRQTLGQGPEFLTYFQNEAQLEKSRLLSDRFSAERPKGSFSTLEIQRTEQGDSAMYLCASSLGTGGAGLAEAFFGQGTRLTVV.

The CDR3 DNA follows: TGTGCCAGCAGGAGGACTAGCGTTTACACAGATACGCAGTATTTT. It translates to CASRRTSVYTDTQYF. The chain couples TRBV6-1 to TRBJ2-3, with TRBD2 matching 9 bases. Trimming at V came to 6 bases and at J to 2 bases, leaving 6 bases not matched to a gene. CDR1 is MNHNS and CDR2 is SASEGT in the germline V gene. The CDR3 sequence is 15 residues long.

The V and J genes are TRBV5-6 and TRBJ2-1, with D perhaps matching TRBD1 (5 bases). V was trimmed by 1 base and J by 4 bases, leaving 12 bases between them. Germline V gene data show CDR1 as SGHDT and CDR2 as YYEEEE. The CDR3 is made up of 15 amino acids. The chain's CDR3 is CASSLNRNPYNEQFF. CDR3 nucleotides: TGTGCCAGCAGCTTGAACAGGAACCCTTACAATGAGCAGTTCTTC.

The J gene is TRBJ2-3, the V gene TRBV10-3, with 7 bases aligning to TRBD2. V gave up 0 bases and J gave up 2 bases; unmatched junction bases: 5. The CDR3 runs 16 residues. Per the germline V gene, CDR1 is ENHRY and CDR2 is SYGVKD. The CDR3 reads CAISESVSGITDTQYF. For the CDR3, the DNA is TGTGCCATCAGTGAGTCGGTAAGCGGGATCACAGATACGCAGTATTTT.

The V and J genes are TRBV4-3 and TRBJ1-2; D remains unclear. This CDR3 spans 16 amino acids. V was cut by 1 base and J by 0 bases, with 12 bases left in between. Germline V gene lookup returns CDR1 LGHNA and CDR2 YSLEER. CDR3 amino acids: CASSQGVVRANYGYTF. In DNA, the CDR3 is TGCGCCAGCAGCCAAGGTGTCGTTCGAGCTAACTATGGCTACACCTTC.

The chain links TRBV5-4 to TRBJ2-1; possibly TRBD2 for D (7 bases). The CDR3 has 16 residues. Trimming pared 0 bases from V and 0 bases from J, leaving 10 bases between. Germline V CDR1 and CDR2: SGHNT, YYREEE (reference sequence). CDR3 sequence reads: CASSLGGGASYNEQFF. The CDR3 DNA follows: TGTGCCAGCAGCTTGGGTGGGGGGGCCTCCTACAATGAGCAGTTCTTC.

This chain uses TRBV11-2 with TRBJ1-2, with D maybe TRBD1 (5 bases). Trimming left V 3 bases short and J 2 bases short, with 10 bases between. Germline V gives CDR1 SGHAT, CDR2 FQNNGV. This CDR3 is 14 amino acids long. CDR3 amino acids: CASSLVRANYGYTF. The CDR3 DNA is TGTGCCAGCAGCTTGGTCAGGGCCAACTATGGCTACACCTTC.

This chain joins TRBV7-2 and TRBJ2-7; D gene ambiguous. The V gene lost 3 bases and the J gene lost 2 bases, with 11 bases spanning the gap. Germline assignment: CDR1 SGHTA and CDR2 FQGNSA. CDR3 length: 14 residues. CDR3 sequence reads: CASSFNTVTYEQYF. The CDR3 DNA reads TGTGCCAGCAGCTTTAACACAGTTACCTACGAGCAGTACTTC. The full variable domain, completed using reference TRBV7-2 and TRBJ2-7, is GAGVSQSPSNKVTEKGKDVELRCDPISGHTALYWYRQSLGQGLEFLIYFQGNSAPDKSGLPSDRFSAERTGGSVSTLTIQRTQQEDSAVYLCASSFNTVTYEQYFGPGTRLTVT.

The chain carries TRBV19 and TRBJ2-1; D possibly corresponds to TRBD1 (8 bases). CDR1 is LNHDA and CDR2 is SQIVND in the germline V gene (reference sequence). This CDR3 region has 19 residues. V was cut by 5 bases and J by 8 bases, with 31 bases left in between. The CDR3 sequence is CASSSRPPFDPTGGDEQFF. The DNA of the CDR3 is TGTGCCAGTAGTTCCCGGCCACCTTTCGATCCCACAGGGGGGGATGAGCAGTTCTTC.

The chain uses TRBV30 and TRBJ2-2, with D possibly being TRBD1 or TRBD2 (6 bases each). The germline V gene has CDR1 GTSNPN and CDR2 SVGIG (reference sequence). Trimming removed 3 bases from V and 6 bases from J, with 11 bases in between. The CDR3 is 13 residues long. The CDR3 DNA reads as TGTGCCTGGAGCCGGGGGCAACCCGGGGAGCTGTTTTTT. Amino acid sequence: CAWSRGQPGELFF.

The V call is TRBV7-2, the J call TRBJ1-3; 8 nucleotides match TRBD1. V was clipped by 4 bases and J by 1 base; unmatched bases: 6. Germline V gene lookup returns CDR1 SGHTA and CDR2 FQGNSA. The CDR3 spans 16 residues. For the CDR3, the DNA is TGTGCCAGCAGCTCACCTACAGGGGGGTCTGGAAACACCATATATTTT. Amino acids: CASSSPTGGSGNTIYF.

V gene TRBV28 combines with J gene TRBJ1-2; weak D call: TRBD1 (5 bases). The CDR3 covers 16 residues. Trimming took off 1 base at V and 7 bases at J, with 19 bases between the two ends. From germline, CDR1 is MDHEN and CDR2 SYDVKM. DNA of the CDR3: TGTGCCAGCAGTTTATCCCCGGGACTTAGCTTAGGTGGCTACACCTTC. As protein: CASSLSPGLSLGGYTF.

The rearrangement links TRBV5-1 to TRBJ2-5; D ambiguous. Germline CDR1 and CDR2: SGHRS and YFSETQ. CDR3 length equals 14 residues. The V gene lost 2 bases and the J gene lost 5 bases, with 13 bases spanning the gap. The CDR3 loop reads CASSLGPGEETQYF. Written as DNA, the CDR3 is TGCGCCAGCAGCTTAGGCCCCGGCGAGGAGACCCAGTACTTC.

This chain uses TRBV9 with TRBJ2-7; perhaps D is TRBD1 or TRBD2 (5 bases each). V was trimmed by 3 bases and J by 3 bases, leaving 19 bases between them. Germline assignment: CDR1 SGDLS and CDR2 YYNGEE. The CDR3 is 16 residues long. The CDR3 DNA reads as TGTGCCAGCAGCGCCGGGGCTCAAGAGGTTTACTACGAGCAGTACTTC. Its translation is CASSAGAQEVYYEQYF.

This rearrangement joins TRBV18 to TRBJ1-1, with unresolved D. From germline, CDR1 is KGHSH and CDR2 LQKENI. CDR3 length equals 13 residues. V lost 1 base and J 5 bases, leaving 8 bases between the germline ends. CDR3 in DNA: TGTGCCAGCTCACCACTAAGTGGAACTGAAGCTTTCTTT. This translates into CASSPLSGTEAFF.

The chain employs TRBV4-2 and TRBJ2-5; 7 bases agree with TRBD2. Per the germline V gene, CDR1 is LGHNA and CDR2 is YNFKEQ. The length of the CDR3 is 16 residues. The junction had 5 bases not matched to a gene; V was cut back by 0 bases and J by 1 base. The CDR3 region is CASSQDPASGQETQYF. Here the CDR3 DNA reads TGTGCCAGCAGCCAAGATCCGGCTAGCGGCCAAGAGACCCAGTACTTC.